A single sample is the source of the 9 T cell receptor beta chains below, sequenced in a study of cytomegalovirus exposure and HLA in healthy donors. With 60 Vbeta and 13 Jbeta primers, the PCR was carried out. Measured with immunoSEQ multiplex PCR; TCRdb has only the in-frame clones, and not every one. The sample records around 64,000 clones, about 74% being singletons. The sequenced sample was PBMCs. The receptors come from a woman aged 25 to 39 in good health and CMV-seropositive.

This clone occurred a few times. The chain links TRBV6-1 to TRBJ1-3; TRBD1 is a possible D gene (5 bases). Between the trimmed V and J ends, which lost 1 base and 4 bases, there was a span of 11 bases. The CDR3 loop spans 15 amino acids. CDR1 is MNHNS and CDR2 is SASEGT in the germline V gene. This CDR3 is CASSEGGTVGNTIYF. In DNA form, the CDR3 reads TGTGCCAGCAGTGAAGGAGGGACTGTAGGAAACACCATATATTTT.

This clone was counted a single time. The gene calls are TRBV4-1 and TRBJ1-5, with TRBD1 identical over 8 bases. This CDR3 spans 16 amino acids. V lost 4 bases to trimming and J lost 0 bases; unmatched junction nucleotides: 5. Germline lookup yields CDR1 MGHRA and CDR2 YSYEKL. The CDR3 is CASSPTGDISNQPQHF. The CDR3 nucleotides read TGCGCCAGCAGCCCGACAGGGGATATTAGCAATCAGCCCCAGCATTTT.

This chain connects TRBV30 to TRBJ2-1; TRBD2 is a possible D gene (6 bases). CDR3 length: 13 residues. V shed 3 bases and J shed 3 bases, with 9 bases lying between them. Germline-derived CDR1 and CDR2 are GTSNPN and SVGIG (reference sequence). The CDR3 sequence is CAWRDYDYNEQFF. The CDR3 nucleotides read TGTGCCTGGAGGGACTACGACTACAATGAGCAGTTCTTC.

The table lists this clone with a few counts. The chain combines TRBV10-2 with TRBJ1-4, with TRBD1 matching 11 bases. V dropped 3 bases and J dropped 10; count of bases not matched to a gene: 7. CDR1 WSHSY and CDR2 SAAADI come from the germline V gene. There are 15 residues in the CDR3. CDR3 DNA sequence: TGCGCCAGCAGTGAAGGGTTCGGGACAGGGGGAAAACTGTTTTTT. This translates into CASSEGFGTGGKLFF.

This clone was recorded many times. V is TRBV4-1 and J is TRBJ1-1, with D possibly being TRBD1 (6 bases). Germline V gene sequence: CDR1 MGHRA, CDR2 YSYEKL. Trimming cost V 4 bases and J 6 bases, with 12 bases left between them. This CDR3 comprises 13 residues. CDR3 in amino acids: CASSLGTIPEAFF. The CDR3 nucleotides read TGCGCCAGCAGCCTAGGGACAATCCCTGAAGCTTTCTTT.

This clone occurred once. This sequence joins TRBV7-6 and TRBJ2-3; 8 bases fit TRBD2. This CDR3 contains 15 residues. Per germline, CDR1 SGHVS and CDR2 FNYEAQ. With V trimmed by 2 bases and J by 7 bases, 8 bases remained unmatched. The CDR3 reads CASSLRREGRNTQYF. The CDR3 DNA follows: TGTGCCAGCAGCTTACGACGGGAGGGCCGCAATACGCAGTATTTT.

The chain couples TRBV2 to TRBJ2-6, with D possibly being TRBD1 (5 bases). The CDR3 covers 15 residues. With 8 bases removed from V and 0 bases from J, the gap between germline ends came to 11 bases. CDR1 and CDR2 from the germline V gene are SNHLY and FYNNEI. DNA of the CDR3: TGTGCCAGCGGTTCAGGGTCCTCTGGGGCCAACGTCCTGACTTTC. Translated: CASGSGSSGANVLTF.

This clone occurred a few times. The gene calls are TRBV5-5 and TRBJ2-7; the match to TRBD1 covers 9 bases. From germline, CDR1 is SGHKS and CDR2 YYEKEE (reference sequence). V shed 4 bases and J 3 bases; nucleotides not matched to a gene: 5. The length of the CDR3 is 14 residues. CDR3 sequence reads: CASSRGTGYYEQYF. The DNA of the CDR3 is TGTGCCAGCAGCCGGGGGACAGGGTACTACGAGCAGTACTTC. Full variable domain (rest looked up from reference TRBV5-5 and TRBJ2-7): DAGVTQSPTHLIKTRGQQVTLRCSPISGHKSVSWYQQVLGQGPQFIFQYYEKEERGRGNFPDRFSARQFPNYSSELNVNALLLGDSALYLCASSRGTGYYEQYFGPGTRLTVT.

On this clone itself: At one end, the junction sequence differs from germline, possibly due to a read error. This chain joins TRBV6-1 and TRBJ2-2, with TRBD2 matching over 11 bases. Germline CDR1 and CDR2: MNHNS and SASEGT. The CDR3 length is 13 residues. The CDR3 sequence is CASREGLAGELFF. For the CDR3, the DNA is TGTGCCAGCAGGGAAGGACTAGCGGGCGAGCTGTTTTTT.